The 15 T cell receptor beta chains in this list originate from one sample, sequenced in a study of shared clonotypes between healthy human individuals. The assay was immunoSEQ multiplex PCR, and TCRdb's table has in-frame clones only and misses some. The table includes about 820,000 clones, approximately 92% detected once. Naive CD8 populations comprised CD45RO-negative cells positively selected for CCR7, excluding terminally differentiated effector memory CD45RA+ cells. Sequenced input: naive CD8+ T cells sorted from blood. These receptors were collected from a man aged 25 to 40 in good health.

Here the CDR3 reads CASSLSPDEQYF. In nucleotides, the CDR3 is TGTGCCAGCAGCTTGTCTCCTGACGAGCAGTACTTC. The chain recombines TRBV5-6 with TRBJ2-7, with D unresolved. Germline CDR1 SGHDT, CDR2 YYEEEE. This CDR3 has 12 amino acids. Trimming removed 1 base from V and 5 bases from J, with 7 bases in between.

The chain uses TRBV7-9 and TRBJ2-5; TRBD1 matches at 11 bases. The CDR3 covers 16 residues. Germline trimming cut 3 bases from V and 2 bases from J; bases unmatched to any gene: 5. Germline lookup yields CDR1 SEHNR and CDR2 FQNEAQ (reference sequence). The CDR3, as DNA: TGTGCCAGCAGCTTTGATGGACAGGGGGCACAAGAGACCCAGTACTTC. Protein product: CASSFDGQGAQETQYF.

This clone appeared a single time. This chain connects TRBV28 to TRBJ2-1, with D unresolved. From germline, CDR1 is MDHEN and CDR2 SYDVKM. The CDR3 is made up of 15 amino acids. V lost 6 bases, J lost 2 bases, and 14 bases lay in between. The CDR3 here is CASSPVDGAYNEQFF. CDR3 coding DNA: TGTGCCAGCAGCCCAGTTGATGGAGCCTACAATGAGCAGTTCTTC.

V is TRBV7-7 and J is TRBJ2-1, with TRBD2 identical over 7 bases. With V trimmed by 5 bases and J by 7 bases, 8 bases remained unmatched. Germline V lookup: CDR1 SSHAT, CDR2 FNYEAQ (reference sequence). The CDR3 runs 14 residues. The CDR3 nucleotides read TGTGCCAGCAGCGAATTACTAGCGCCGAATGAGCAGTTCTTC. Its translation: CASSELLAPNEQFF.

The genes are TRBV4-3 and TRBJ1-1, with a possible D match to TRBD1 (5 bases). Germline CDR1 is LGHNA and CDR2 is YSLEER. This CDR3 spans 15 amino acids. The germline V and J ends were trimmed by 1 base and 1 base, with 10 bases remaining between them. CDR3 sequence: CASSQVTGANTEAFF. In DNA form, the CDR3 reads TGCGCCAGCAGCCAAGTAACAGGAGCGAACACTGAAGCTTTCTTT.

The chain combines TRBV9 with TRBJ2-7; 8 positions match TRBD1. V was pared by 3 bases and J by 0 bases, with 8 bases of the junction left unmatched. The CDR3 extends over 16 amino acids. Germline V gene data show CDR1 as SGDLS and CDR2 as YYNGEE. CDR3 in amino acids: CASSARTGKNSYEQYF. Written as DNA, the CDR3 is TGTGCCAGCAGCGCAAGGACAGGGAAGAACTCCTACGAGCAGTACTTC.

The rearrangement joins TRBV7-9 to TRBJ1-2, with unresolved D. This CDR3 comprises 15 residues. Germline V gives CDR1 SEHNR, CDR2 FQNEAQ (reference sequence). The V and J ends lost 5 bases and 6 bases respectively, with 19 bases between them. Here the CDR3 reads CASSPPAASRDGYTF. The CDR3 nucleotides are TGTGCCAGCAGCCCCCCTGCGGCCTCGCGGGATGGCTACACCTTC.

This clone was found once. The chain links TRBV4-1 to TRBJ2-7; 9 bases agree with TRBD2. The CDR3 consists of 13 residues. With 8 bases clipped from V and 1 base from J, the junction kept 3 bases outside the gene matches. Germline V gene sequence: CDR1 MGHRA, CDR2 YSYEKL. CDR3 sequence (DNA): TGCGCCAGCGGGGCGGGAGGGTCCTACGAGCAGTACTTC. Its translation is CASGAGGSYEQYF.

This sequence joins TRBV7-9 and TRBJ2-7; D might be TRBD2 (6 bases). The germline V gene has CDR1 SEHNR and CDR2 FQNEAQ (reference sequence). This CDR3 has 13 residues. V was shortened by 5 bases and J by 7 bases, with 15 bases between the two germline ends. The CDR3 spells CASSKQPAGEQYF. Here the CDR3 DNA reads TGTGCCAGCAGCAAACAGCCGGCGGGGGAGCAGTACTTC.

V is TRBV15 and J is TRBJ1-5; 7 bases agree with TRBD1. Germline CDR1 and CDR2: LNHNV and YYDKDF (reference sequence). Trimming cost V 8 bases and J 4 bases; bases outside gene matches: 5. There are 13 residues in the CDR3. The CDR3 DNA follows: TGTGCCACCGGAGGGGGCGGGAATCAGCCCCAGCATTTT. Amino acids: CATGGGGNQPQHF.

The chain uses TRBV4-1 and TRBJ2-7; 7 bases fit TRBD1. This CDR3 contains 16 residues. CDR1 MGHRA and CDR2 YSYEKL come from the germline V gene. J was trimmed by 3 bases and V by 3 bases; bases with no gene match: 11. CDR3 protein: CASSQPLTGRDYEQYF. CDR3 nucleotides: TGCGCCAGCAGCCAGCCATTGACAGGGAGAGACTACGAGCAGTACTTC.

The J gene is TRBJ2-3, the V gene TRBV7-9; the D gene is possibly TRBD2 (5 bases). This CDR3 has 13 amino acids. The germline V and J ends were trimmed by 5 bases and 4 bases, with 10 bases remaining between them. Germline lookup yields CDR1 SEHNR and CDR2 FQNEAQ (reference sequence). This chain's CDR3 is CASSALSADTQYF. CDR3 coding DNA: TGTGCCAGCAGCGCGCTTAGCGCAGATACGCAGTATTTT.

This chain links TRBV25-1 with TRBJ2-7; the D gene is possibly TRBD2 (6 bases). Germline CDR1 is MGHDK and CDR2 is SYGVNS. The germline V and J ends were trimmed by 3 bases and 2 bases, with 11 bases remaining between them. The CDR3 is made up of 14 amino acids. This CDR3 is CASSEAGRAYEQYF. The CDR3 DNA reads TGTGCCAGCAGTGAGGCGGGACGAGCCTACGAGCAGTACTTC.

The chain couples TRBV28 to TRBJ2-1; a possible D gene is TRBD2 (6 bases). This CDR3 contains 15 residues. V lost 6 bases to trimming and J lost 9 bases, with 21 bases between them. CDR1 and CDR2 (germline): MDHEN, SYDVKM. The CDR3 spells CASSPGPSDKGEQFF. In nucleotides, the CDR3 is TGTGCCAGCAGCCCAGGACCTAGCGATAAGGGTGAGCAGTTCTTC.

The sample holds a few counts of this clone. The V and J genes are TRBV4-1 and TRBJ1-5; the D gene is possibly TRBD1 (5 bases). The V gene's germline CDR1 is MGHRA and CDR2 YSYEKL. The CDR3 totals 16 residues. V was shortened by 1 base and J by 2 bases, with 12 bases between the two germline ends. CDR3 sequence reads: CASSQVFRVGNQPQHF. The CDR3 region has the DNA TGCGCCAGCAGCCAAGTGTTCAGGGTGGGCAATCAGCCCCAGCATTTT.